This T cell receptor (beta chain) was recovered during a study of Tregs in tolerant kidney transplant recipients. Study-level results: Biological reproducibility was not directly addressed in this study. Findings come from small patient numbers and require larger validation.

Assay used: immunoSEQ multiplex PCR; TCRdb lists only in-frame clones, some missing. Counted here are 85,000 to 90,000 clones, more than 90% occurring once; the ten biggest clones make up around 4.5%. For this clone: The antigen is undetermined.

Unstimulated Tregs (CD4+CD25+CD127-) and CD4+CD25- non-Tregs were sorted from PBMCs. Germline values: CDR1 WNHNN, CDR2 SYGVQD (reference sequence). Between the trimmed V and J ends, which lost 3 bases and 7 bases, there was a span of 6 bases. The CDR3 has 12 residues. This sequence was found in a human donor in good health. This chain connects TRBV10-1 to TRBJ2-2; D gene ambiguous. The sequencing sample was made of CD8+ T cells from blood. This CDR3 is CASSDGYGELFF. The CDR3, as DNA: TGCGCCAGCAGTGACGGTTACGGGGAGCTGTTTTTT.